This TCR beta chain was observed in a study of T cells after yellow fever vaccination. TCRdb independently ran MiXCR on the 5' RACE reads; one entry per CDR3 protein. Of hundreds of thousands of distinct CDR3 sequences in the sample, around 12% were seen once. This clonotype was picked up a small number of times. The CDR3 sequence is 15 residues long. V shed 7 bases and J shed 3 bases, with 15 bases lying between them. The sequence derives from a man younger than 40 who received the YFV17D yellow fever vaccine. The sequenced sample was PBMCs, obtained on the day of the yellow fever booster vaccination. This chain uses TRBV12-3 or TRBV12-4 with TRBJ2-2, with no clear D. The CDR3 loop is CASTSGPPDTGELFF. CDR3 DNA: TGTGCCAGCACATCCGGTCCTCCGGACACCGGGGAGCTGTTTTTT.